This T cell receptor beta chain was identified in a study of blood T cell repertoires in COVID-19. Study-level information: Sources were T cells, B-cell-depleted T cells, or PBMCs; the material itself was cDNA or gDNA.

V lost 5 bases to trimming and J lost 2 bases, with 18 bases between them. This CDR3 has 16 residues. Germline assignment: CDR1 LNHDA and CDR2 SQIVND (reference sequence). The assay was immunoSEQ multiplex PCR, and TCRdb's table has in-frame clones only and misses some. The table lists over 200,000 clones, approximately 90% of them singletons. The receptor comes from a young man who had recovered from COVID-19. What was sequenced was peripheral blood. This chain links TRBV19 with TRBJ1-1; no reliable D call. The CDR3 reads CASSSLWSGLNTEAFF. The CDR3 region has the DNA TGTGCCAGTAGTTCGTTGTGGTCGGGATTAAACACTGAAGCTTTCTTT. Full variable domain (rest looked up from reference TRBV19 and TRBJ1-1): DGGITQSPKYLFRKEGQNVTLSCEQNLNHDAMYWYRQDPGQGLRLIYYSQIVNDFQKGDIAEGYSVSREKKESFPLTVTSAQKNPTAFYLCASSSLWSGLNTEAFFGQGTRLTVV.